Listed here are 27 T cell receptor beta chains from one sample, sequenced in a study of shared clonotypes between healthy human individuals (dated by TCRdb to the early 2020s). The library was produced with the immunoSEQ multiplex PCR assay. Here the immuneACCESS table is served through TCRdb, limited to in-frame sequences with V and J called. Missing clones are a known gap in these copies; in checked studies unresolved V genes cover under half, and the rest lacks a known reason. Here the sample has some 900,000 clones; over 60% occur a single time. The top ten hold about 1.5% of the sample. The sequenced material came from memory CD4+ T cells sorted from blood. The cell subset or site label, read with the paper, signifies: CD45RA-negative fraction. These receptors came from a man between 18 and 35 years old in good health.

This clone has just one count. The chain has TRBV30 and TRBJ2-7, with 8 bases identical to TRBD2. V lost 1 base and J lost 0; bases outside the gene matches: 5. In germline, CDR1 is GTSNPN, CDR2 SVGIG (reference sequence). The CDR3 runs 15 residues. Here the CDR3 DNA reads TGTGCCTGGAGTGGAGGACGGGGGGGCTCCTACGAGCAGTACTTC. Its translation: CAWSGGRGGSYEQYF.

The chain is built from TRBV13 and TRBJ2-7; D may be TRBD2 (5 bases). Germline CDR1 reads PRHDT; CDR2 reads FYEKMQ (reference sequence). V was clipped by 0 bases and J by 4 bases, with 13 bases between them. This CDR3 has 15 amino acids. In DNA form, the CDR3 reads TGTGCCAGCAGCTTAGGCCGGAACGGGGTATACGAGCAGTACTTC. Protein: CASSLGRNGVYEQYF. Complete variable domain (other parts from reference TRBV13 and TRBJ2-7): AAGVIQSPRHLIKEKRETATLKCYPIPRHDTVYWYQQGPGQDPQFLISFYEKMQSDKGSIPDRFSAQQFSDYHSELNMSSLELGDSALYFCASSLGRNGVYEQYFGPGTRLTVT.

V and J are TRBV21-1 and TRBJ2-1; no DNA check was done on the table's D call, TRBD2. TRBV21-1 is deemed a pseudogene. This CDR3 spans 10 amino acids. CDR3 nucleotide sequence: TGTGCCAGCAGCACCCCTTCTGAGTTCTTC. Amino acids: CASSTPSEFF.

The V and J genes are TRBV29-1 and TRBJ1-3, with D tentatively TRBD1 (5 bases). The CDR3 extends over 14 amino acids. The V and J ends lost 1 base and 4 bases respectively, with 11 bases between them. CDR1 is SQVTM and CDR2 is ANQGSEA in the germline V gene. CDR3 amino acids: CSVEAGGVGNTIYF. In nucleotides, the CDR3 is TGCAGCGTTGAAGCTGGAGGGGTCGGAAACACCATATATTTT.

The DNA for the CDR3 is TGTGCCAGCAGGGCAGCGGGGGGATTACAAGAGACCCAGTACTTC. This sequence encodes CASRAAGGLQETQYF. The V gene is TRBV28, the J gene TRBJ2-5; 9 nucleotides match TRBD2. The CDR3 totals 15 residues. Germline CDR1 is MDHEN and CDR2 is SYDVKM. With 6 bases clipped from V and 2 bases from J, the junction kept 7 bases outside the gene matches.

As to this clone: The same CDR3 arises from other DNA sequences in this sample as well. V and J are TRBV18 and TRBJ2-2; a weak D match, TRBD2 (6 bases). From germline, CDR1 is KGHSH and CDR2 LQKENI. The CDR3 length is 14 residues. Trimming shortened V by 4 bases and J by 1 base, and 7 bases separated the two germline ends. The CDR3 DNA follows: TGTGCCAGCTCACTCGGGAGGAACACCGGGGAGCTGTTTTTT. Its translation: CASSLGRNTGELFF.

This chain joins TRBV6-5 and TRBJ1-2; TRBD1 matches at 7 bases. J gave up 8 bases and V 4 bases, and 7 bases lay outside the gene matches. The CDR3 sequence is 13 residues long. Germline CDR1 reads MNHEY; CDR2 reads SVGAGI. Here the CDR3 DNA reads TGTGCCAGCAGTTCTTATGACAGGGCGGGCTACACCTTC. The encoded protein is CASSSYDRAGYTF.

V is TRBV28 and J is TRBJ1-4; D call uncertain. Trimming cost V 6 bases and J 0 bases, with 11 bases left between them. The germline gives CDR1 MDHEN, CDR2 SYDVKM. The CDR3 loop spans 15 amino acids. CDR3 in DNA: TGTGCCAGCAGGGGAGACTGGGCAACTAATGAAAAACTGTTTTTT. It yields the protein CASRGDWATNEKLFF.

The V call is TRBV5-1, the J call TRBJ2-1, with 10 bases matching TRBD2. The CDR3 length is 16 residues. The germline V gene encodes CDR1 SGHRS and CDR2 YFSETQ. After removal of 4 bases from V and 0 bases from J, the junction contained 4 bases not matched to a gene. In DNA form, the CDR3 reads TGCGCCAGCAGCGTAGCGGGGGGAAGCTCCTACAATGAGCAGTTCTTC. It translates to CASSVAGGSSYNEQFF.

Ten or more counts support this clone. The chain's CDR3 is CASSQGPWGDSPLHF. DNA of the CDR3: TGTGCCAGCAGCCAAGGCCCCTGGGGAGATTCACCCCTCCACTTT. The chain joins TRBV9 to TRBJ1-6; D remains unclear. Germline V gene sequence: CDR1 SGDLS, CDR2 YYNGEE. Trimming pared 4 bases from V and 8 bases from J, leaving 16 bases between. The CDR3 has 15 amino acids.

V gene TRBV7-2 combines with J gene TRBJ2-1, with TRBD1 identical over 8 bases. CDR3 length equals 15 residues. Germline V gene data show CDR1 as SGHTA and CDR2 as FQGNSA. V lost 6 bases to trimming and J lost 4 bases; unmatched junction nucleotides: 8. DNA of the CDR3: TGTGCCAGCAGTAGACAGGGGAGAGGTTACAATGAGCAGTTCTTC. Translation gives CASSRQGRGYNEQFF. Variable domain in full (rest from reference TRBV7-2 and TRBJ2-1): GAGVSQSPSNKVTEKGKDVELRCDPISGHTALYWYRQSLGQGLEFLIYFQGNSAPDKSGLPSDRFSAERTGGSVSTLTIQRTQQEDSAVYLCASSRQGRGYNEQFFGPGTRLTVL.

Only a few counts were recorded for this clone. This rearrangement joins TRBV14 to TRBJ1-3, with D unresolved. Deletions cut 0 bases from V and 0 bases from J, with 9 bases between. CDR3 length: 16 amino acids. CDR1 SGHDN and CDR2 FVKESK come from the germline V gene. The DNA for the CDR3 is TGTGCCAGCAGCCAAGATTGGCTTAACTCTGGAAACACCATATATTTT. Its translation is CASSQDWLNSGNTIYF.

This chain uses TRBV6-5 with TRBJ1-1, with 8 bases identical to TRBD1. CDR1 is MNHEY, CDR2 SVGAGI, per germline. V dropped 5 bases and J dropped 2; count of bases not matched to a gene: 4. The CDR3 runs to 14 residues. The CDR3 loop reads CASSSDRGNTEAFF. CDR3 nucleotide sequence: TGTGCCAGCAGTAGTGACAGGGGAAACACTGAAGCTTTCTTT.

The chain recombines TRBV2 with TRBJ1-4; unclear D gene. Germline V gene data show CDR1 as SNHLY and CDR2 as FYNNEI. V was clipped by 7 bases and J by 0 bases, with 9 bases between them. This CDR3 contains 14 residues. In DNA form, the CDR3 reads TGTGCCAGCAATTTCGGTGCAACTAATGAAAAACTGTTTTTT. This encodes CASNFGATNEKLFF.

Concerning this clone itself: Other DNA sequences in the sample encode the same CDR3. The J gene is TRBJ2-5, the V gene TRBV5-1; perhaps D is TRBD1 or TRBD2 (5 bases each). Per the germline V gene, CDR1 is SGHRS and CDR2 is YFSETQ. Trimming stripped 4 bases from V and 5 bases from J, with 15 bases between. The length of the CDR3 is 14 residues. Written as DNA, the CDR3 is TGCGCCAGCAGCCTCGGGACGGGCCGGGAGACCCAGTACTTC. Its protein product is CASSLGTGRETQYF.

The chain employs TRBV7-2 and TRBJ1-5; TRBD1 matches at 7 bases. The V gene end was trimmed by 3 bases and the J gene end by 7 bases; junction bases not matched to a gene: 9. CDR1 and CDR2 from the germline V gene are SGHTA and FQGNSA. This CDR3 has 15 amino acids. CDR3 residues: CASSFNRGDGQPQHF. CDR3 DNA sequence: TGTGCCAGCAGCTTTAACAGGGGAGACGGGCAGCCCCAGCATTTT.

This chain connects TRBV18 to TRBJ2-3, with 8 nucleotides matching TRBD1. Germline trimming cut 6 bases from V and 4 bases from J; bases unmatched to any gene: 9. The CDR3 covers 15 residues. Germline CDR1 KGHSH, CDR2 LQKENI. The CDR3 is CASSSDRGAPDTQYF. The CDR3 nucleotides are TGTGCCAGCTCGTCTGACAGGGGAGCACCAGATACGCAGTATTTT.

The DNA of the CDR3 is TGTGCCAGCTCACCTACCGGGACAGGGTCCTACGAGCAGTACTTC. Its translation is CASSPTGTGSYEQYF. This chain uses TRBV18 with TRBJ2-7, with 9 bases lining up with TRBD1. The CDR3 is 15 amino acids. The V gene end was trimmed by 3 bases and the J gene end by 1 base; junction bases not matched to a gene: 4. Per germline, CDR1 KGHSH and CDR2 LQKENI.

Comment on this clone: Other DNA sequences from this sample encode an identical CDR3 as well. This sequence joins TRBV18 and TRBJ2-7, with D possibly TRBD1 on 6 matching bases. Trimming shortened V by 3 bases and J by 4 bases, and 10 bases separated the two germline ends. Germline V gene data show CDR1 as KGHSH and CDR2 as LQKENI. CDR3 length equals 13 residues. As DNA, the CDR3 is TGTGCCAGCTCACCGCTACAGGGATACGAGCAGTACTTC. This codes for CASSPLQGYEQYF. The full variable domain, in which reference TRBV18 and TRBJ2-7 provide the parts outside the CDR3, is NAGVMQNPRHLVRRRGQEARLRCSPMKGHSHVYWYRQLPEEGLKFMVYLQKENIIDESGMPKERFSAEFPKEGPSILRIQQVVRGDSAAYFCASSPLQGYEQYFGPGTRLTVT.

The chain joins TRBV6-5 to TRBJ2-1; 8 nucleotides agree with TRBD2. Germline-derived CDR1 and CDR2 are MNHEY and SVGAGI. The V and J ends lost 5 bases and 7 bases, in that order; junction bases with no gene match: 10. CDR3 length equals 15 residues. CDR3 nucleotides: TGTGCCAGCAGTCCCCTCAGCGGGAGTGGTAATGAGCAGTTCTTC. Its protein product is CASSPLSGSGNEQFF.

This chain uses TRBV5-1 with TRBJ1-2; 7 nucleotides align to TRBD1. J lost 1 base, V lost 5 bases, and 11 bases had no gene match. CDR1 is SGHRS, CDR2 YFSETQ, per germline. This CDR3 is built from 16 residues. The CDR3 DNA sequence: TGCGCCAGCAGGGGCGCCGCAGGGGGTTTTAACTATGGCTACACCTTC. This translates into CASRGAAGGFNYGYTF. The variable domain in full, with the rest retrieved from reference TRBV5-1 and TRBJ1-2, is KAGVTQTPRYLIKTRGQQVTLSCSPISGHRSVSWYQQTPGQGLQFLFEYFSETQRNKGNFPGRFSGRQFSNSRSEMNVSTLELGDSALYLCASRGAAGGFNYGYTFGSGTRLTVV.

The chain links TRBV5-6 to TRBJ2-3; D gene uncertain. The V gene lost 2 bases and the J gene lost 2 bases, with 6 bases spanning the gap. The CDR3 has 13 amino acids. CDR1 and CDR2 (germline): SGHDT, YYEEEE. CDR3 region: CASSFWTTDTQYF. The CDR3 bases are TGTGCCAGCAGCTTCTGGACCACAGATACGCAGTATTTT.

The genes are TRBV9 and TRBJ2-5; tentative D call: TRBD2 (5 bases). Germline values: CDR1 SGDLS, CDR2 YYNGEE. This CDR3 region has 16 residues. V lost 0 bases and J 1 base, leaving 13 bases between the germline ends. CDR3 in DNA: TGTGCCAGCAGCGTAGGGGGTGGCGGGCCCCAAGAGACCCAGTACTTC. It codes for CASSVGGGGPQETQYF.

The gene calls are TRBV19 and TRBJ2-7, with TRBD2 identical over 10 bases. CDR1 LNHDA and CDR2 SQIVND come from the germline V gene (reference sequence). J gave up 3 bases and V 5 bases, and 7 bases lay outside the gene matches. The CDR3 length is 15 residues. In DNA form, the CDR3 reads TGTGCCAGTAGTCACGGACTAGCGGTGTACTACGAGCAGTACTTC. This sequence encodes CASSHGLAVYYEQYF.

This sequence joins TRBV30 and TRBJ1-6; D perhaps matches TRBD1 (5 bases). The CDR3 loop spans 14 amino acids. CDR1 GTSNPN and CDR2 SVGIG come from the germline V gene (reference sequence). V lost 4 bases and J 6 bases, leaving 13 bases between the germline ends. Here the CDR3 DNA reads TGTGCCTGGATACGGGGCGGAGGTAATTCACCCCTCCACTTT. Amino acid sequence: CAWIRGGGNSPLHF.

The gene calls are TRBV7-9 and TRBJ2-5; tentative D call: TRBD2 (6 bases). The V end was cut by 1 base, the J end by 3 bases, with 15 bases between. The CDR3 length is 16 residues. Germline assignment: CDR1 SEHNR and CDR2 FQNEAQ (reference sequence). Here the CDR3 DNA reads TGTGCCAGCAGCTTAGGGGGTAGCGGTTCTAAAGAGACCCAGTACTTC. As protein: CASSLGGSGSKETQYF.

This chain links TRBV5-1 with TRBJ2-7; 8 positions agree with TRBD2. V was pared by 1 base and J by 7 bases, with 7 bases of the junction left unmatched. CDR3 length: 14 residues. Germline CDR1 is SGHRS and CDR2 is YFSETQ. This CDR3 is CASSLSLAGREQYF. The CDR3 DNA is TGCGCCAGCAGCTTGAGTCTAGCGGGCCGGGAGCAGTACTTC.